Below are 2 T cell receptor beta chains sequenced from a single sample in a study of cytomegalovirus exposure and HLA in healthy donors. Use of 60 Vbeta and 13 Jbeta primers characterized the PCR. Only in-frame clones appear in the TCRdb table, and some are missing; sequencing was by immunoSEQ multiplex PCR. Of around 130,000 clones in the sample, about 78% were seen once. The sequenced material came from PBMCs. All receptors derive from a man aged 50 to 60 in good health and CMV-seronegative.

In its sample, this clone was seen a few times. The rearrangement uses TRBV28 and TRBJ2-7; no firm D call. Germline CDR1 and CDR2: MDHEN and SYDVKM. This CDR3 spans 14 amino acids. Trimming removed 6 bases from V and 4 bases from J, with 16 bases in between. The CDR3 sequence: CASSYDLNTYEQYF. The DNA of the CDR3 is TGTGCCAGCAGCTATGACTTGAACACTTACGAGCAGTACTTC.

Written as DNA, the CDR3 is TGTGCCAGCTCTCCTGACACCCGAACTTCTGGAAACACCATATATTTT. This codes for CASSPDTRTSGNTIYF. The chain carries TRBV28 and TRBJ1-3; D is unclear. Germline CDR1 and CDR2: MDHEN and SYDVKM. Trimming took off 8 bases at V and 1 base at J, with 18 bases between the two ends. The length of the CDR3 is 16 residues.